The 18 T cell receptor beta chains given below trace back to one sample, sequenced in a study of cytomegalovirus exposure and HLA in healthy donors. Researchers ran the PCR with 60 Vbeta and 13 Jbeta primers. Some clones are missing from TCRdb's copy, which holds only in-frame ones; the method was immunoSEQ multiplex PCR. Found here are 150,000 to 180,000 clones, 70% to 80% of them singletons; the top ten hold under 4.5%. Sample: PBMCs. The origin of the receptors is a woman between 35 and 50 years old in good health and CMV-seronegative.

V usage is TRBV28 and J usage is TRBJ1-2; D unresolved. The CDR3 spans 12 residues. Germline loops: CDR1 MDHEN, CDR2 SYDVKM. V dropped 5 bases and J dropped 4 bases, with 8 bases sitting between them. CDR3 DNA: TGTGCCAGCAGTCTAACCGGCTATGGCTACACCTTC. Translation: CASSLTGYGYTF.

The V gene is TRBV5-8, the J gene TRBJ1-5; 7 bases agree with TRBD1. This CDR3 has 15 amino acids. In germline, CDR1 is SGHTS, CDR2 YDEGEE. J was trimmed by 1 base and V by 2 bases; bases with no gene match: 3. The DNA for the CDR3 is TGTGCCAGCAGCTTAGAGGGGGCCAGCAATCAGCCCCAGCATTTT. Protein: CASSLEGASNQPQHF. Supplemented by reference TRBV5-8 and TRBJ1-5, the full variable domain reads EAGVTQSPTHLIKTRGQQATLRCSPISGHTSVYWYQQALGLGLQFLLWYDEGEERNRGNFPPRFSGRQFPNYSSELNVNALELEDSALYLCASSLEGASNQPQHFGDGTRLSIL.

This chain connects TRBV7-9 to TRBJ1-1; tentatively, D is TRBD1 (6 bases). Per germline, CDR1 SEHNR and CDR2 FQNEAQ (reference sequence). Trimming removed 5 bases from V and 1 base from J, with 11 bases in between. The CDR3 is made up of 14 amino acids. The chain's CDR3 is CASSPRGQNTEAFF. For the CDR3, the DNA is TGTGCCAGCAGCCCCCGGGGACAGAACACTGAAGCTTTCTTT.

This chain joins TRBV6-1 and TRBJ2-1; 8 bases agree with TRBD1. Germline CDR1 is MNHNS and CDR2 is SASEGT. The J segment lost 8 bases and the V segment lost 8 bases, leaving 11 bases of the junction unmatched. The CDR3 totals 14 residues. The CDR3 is CASARTGNVDEQFF. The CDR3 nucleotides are TGTGCCAGCGCCAGGACAGGGAACGTGGATGAGCAGTTCTTC.

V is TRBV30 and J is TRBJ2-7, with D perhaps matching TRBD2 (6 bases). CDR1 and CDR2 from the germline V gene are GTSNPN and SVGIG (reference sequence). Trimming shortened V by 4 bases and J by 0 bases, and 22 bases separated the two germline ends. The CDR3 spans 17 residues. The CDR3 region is CAWTGASRGSGSYEQYF. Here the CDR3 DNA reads TGTGCCTGGACTGGAGCCTCTCGGGGTAGCGGCTCCTACGAGCAGTACTTC. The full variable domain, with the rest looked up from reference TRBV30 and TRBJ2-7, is SQTIHQWPATLVQPVGSPLSLECTVEGTSNPNLYWYRQAAGRGLQLLFYSVGIGQISSEVPQNLSASRPQDRQFILSSKKLLLSDSGFYLCAWTGASRGSGSYEQYFGPGTRLTVT.

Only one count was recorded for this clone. The CDR3 is CASSQVGGPRTYEQYF. CDR3 nucleotide sequence: TGCGCCAGCAGCCAAGTAGGCGGGCCGAGAACCTACGAGCAGTACTTC. The chain carries TRBV4-1 and TRBJ2-7, with D perhaps matching TRBD2 (5 bases). The V end was cut by 1 base, the J end by 2 bases, with 15 bases between. CDR3 length: 16 amino acids. CDR1 is MGHRA, CDR2 YSYEKL, per germline.

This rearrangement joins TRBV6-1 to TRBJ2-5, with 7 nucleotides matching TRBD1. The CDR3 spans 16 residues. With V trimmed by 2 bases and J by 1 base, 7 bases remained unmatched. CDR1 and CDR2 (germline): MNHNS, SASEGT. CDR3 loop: CASSETPRDSQETQYF. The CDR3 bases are TGTGCCAGCAGTGAAACACCTAGGGACAGCCAAGAGACCCAGTACTTC.

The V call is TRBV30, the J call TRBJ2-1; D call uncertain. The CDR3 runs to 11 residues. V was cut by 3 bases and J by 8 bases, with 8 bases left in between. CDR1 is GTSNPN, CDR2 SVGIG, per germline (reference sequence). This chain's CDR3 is CAWSLSDEQFF. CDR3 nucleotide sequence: TGTGCCTGGAGCTTGAGCGATGAGCAGTTCTTC.

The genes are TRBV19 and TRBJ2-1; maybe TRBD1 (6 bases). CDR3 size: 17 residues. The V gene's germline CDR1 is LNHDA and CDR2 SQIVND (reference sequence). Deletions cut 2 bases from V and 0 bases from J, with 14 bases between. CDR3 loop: CASSIIGGPTSYNEQFF. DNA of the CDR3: TGTGCCAGTAGTATAATAGGGGGACCCACCTCCTACAATGAGCAGTTCTTC.

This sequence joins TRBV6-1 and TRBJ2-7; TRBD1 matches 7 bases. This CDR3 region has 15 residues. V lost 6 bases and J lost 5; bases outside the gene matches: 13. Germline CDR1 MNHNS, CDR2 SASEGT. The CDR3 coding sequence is TGTGCCAGCAGGCTAGTACAGGGGAAGTCAAACGAGCAGTACTTC. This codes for CASRLVQGKSNEQYF.

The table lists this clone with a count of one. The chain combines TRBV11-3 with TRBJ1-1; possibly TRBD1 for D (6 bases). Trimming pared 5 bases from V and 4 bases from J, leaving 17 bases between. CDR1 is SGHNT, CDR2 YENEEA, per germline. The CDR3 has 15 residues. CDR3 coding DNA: TGTGCCAGCAGCCCAGGGGTGGGAGGGGGCACTGAAGCTTTCTTT. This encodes CASSPGVGGGTEAFF.

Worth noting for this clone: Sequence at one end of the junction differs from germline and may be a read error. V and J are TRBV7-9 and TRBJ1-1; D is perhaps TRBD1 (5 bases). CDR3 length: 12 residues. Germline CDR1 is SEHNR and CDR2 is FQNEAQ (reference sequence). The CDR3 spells CSSSLDRGGAFF. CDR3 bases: TGTTCCAGCAGCTTGGACCGGGGGGGGGCTTTCTTT.

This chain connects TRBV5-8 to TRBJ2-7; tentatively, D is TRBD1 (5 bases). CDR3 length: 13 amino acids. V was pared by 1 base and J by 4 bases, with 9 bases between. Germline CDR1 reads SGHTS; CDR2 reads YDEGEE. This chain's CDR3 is CASSLTGRYEQYF. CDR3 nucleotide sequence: TGTGCCAGCAGCTTGACAGGCCGTTACGAGCAGTACTTC.

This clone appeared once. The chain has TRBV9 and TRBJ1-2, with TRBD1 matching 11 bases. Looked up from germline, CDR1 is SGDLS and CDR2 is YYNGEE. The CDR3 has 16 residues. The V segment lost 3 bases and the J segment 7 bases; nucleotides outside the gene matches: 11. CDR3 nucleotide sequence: TGTGCCAGCAGCGCCTCCTTCGGACAGGGGGCGCGTGGCTACACCTTC. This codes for CASSASFGQGARGYTF.

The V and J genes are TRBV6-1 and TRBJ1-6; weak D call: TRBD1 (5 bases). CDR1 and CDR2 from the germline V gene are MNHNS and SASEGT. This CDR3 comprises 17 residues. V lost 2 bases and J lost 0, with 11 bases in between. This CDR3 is CASSERRDSSYNSPLHF. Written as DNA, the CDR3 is TGTGCCAGCAGTGAACGCAGGGATAGCTCCTATAATTCACCCCTCCACTTT.

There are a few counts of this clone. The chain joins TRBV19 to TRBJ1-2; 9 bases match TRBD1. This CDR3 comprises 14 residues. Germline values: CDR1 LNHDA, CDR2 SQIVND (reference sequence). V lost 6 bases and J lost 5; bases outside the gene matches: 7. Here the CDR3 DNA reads TGTGCCAGTAGGATACAGGGGGCCGGATATGGCTACACCTTC. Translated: CASRIQGAGYGYTF.

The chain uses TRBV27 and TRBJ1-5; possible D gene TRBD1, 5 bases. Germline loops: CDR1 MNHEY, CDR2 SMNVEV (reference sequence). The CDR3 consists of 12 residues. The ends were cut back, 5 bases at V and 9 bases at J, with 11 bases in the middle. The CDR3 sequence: CASSLPGGPQHF. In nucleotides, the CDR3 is TGTGCCAGCAGTCTCCCGGGGGGGCCCCAGCATTTT.

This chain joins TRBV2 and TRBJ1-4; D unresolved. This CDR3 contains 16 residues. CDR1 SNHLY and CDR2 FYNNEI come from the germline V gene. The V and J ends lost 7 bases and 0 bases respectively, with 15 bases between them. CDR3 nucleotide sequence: TGTGCCAGCACCCTCCGGAGGCCCGCAACTAATGAAAAACTGTTTTTT. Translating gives CASTLRRPATNEKLFF.